Each of the 21 T cell receptor beta chains below was sequenced from the same sample in a study of regulatory T cells in long-lasting Graves disease. The sample's time point: newly diagnosed GD, antithyroid drugs for less than 3 months. PBMC RNA was the source of the TCR library. Both iRepertoire HTBI primers and Arm-PCR of CDR3 regions were used to build the TCR beta libraries. TCRdb reprocessed the multiplex PCR reads via MiXCR and lists one record per CDR3 protein. The sample includes hundreds of thousands of distinct CDR3 sequences, approximately 15% of them seen just once. These data are also associated with another study on T cells in Graves' hyperthyroidism and ophthalmopathy.

The starting material was peripheral blood mononuclear cells (PBMCs), obtained at new diagnosis, from a patient treated with antithyroid drugs. The receptor source for this set is a man aged 35 to 55 with Graves disease.

This clonotype was found a few times. The chain carries TRBV2 and TRBJ1-2; D gene uncertain. Trimming took 6 bases from V and 4 from J, leaving 15 bases between them. This CDR3 comprises 14 residues. CDR1 SNHLY and CDR2 FYNNEI come from the germline V gene. The CDR3 DNA follows: TGTGCCAGCAGCCCCCCCGGTTTAACCTATGGCTACACCTTC. Protein sequence: CASSPPGLTYGYTF.

This clonotype occurred a few times. The J gene is TRBJ2-7, the V gene TRBV4-1; D ambiguous. This CDR3 region has 13 residues. Trimming left V 5 bases short and J 3 bases short, with 11 bases between. Germline CDR1 reads MGHRA; CDR2 reads YSYEKL. The CDR3 loop reads CASSSDKNYEQYF. Here the CDR3 DNA reads TGCGCCAGCAGCTCAGACAAGAACTACGAGCAGTACTTC.

This clonotype was detected many times. The V gene is TRBV14, the J gene TRBJ2-1, with D unresolved. The V gene's germline CDR1 is SGHDN and CDR2 FVKESK. This CDR3 is 14 amino acids long. Trimming stripped 3 bases from V and 4 bases from J, with 10 bases between. The CDR3 reads CASSHLGRYNEQFF. CDR3 sequence (DNA): TGTGCCAGCAGCCATCTCGGTCGTTACAATGAGCAGTTCTTC.

Turning to this clonotype: This could be a read error, since a much larger clone is one nucleotide away. V gene TRBV6-2 or TRBV6-3 combines with J gene TRBJ2-6; 12 bases are shared with TRBD1. The CDR3 runs to 20 residues. Germline V gene data show CDR1 as MNHEY and CDR2 as SVGEGT. Trimming at V came to 5 bases and at J to 2 bases, leaving 13 bases not matched to a gene. For the CDR3, the DNA is TGTGCCAGCAGTACTACGTTGCCGGGACAGGGGGCTGCTGGGGCCAACGTCCTGACTTTC. Residues: CASSTTLPGQGAAGANVLTF.

The genes are TRBV6-1 and TRBJ2-7, with TRBD1 matching over 10 bases. The CDR3 runs to 16 residues. Trimming removed 4 bases from V and 6 bases from J; junction bases left unmatched: 12. Germline V lookup: CDR1 MNHNS, CDR2 SASEGT. As DNA, the CDR3 is TGTGCCAGCAGTGCTTTGCCACCGGGACAGGGGTCCGAGCAGTACTTC. The encoded protein is CASSALPPGQGSEQYF.

This clonotype was recorded at least ten times. The rearrangement joins TRBV2 to TRBJ2-7, with D perhaps TRBD1 (5 bases). V lost 7 bases and J lost 3, with 16 bases in between. The CDR3 covers 14 residues. Germline lookup yields CDR1 SNHLY and CDR2 FYNNEI. Here the CDR3 DNA reads TGTGCCAGCATTAGACAGAATCCTTACTACGAGCAGTACTTC. Amino acids: CASIRQNPYYEQYF.

This clonotype showed up many times. V gene TRBV7-2 combines with J gene TRBJ2-1, with D tentatively TRBD2 (7 bases). The CDR3 sequence is 13 residues long. V lost 5 bases to trimming and J lost 5 bases, with 10 bases between them. The germline V gene has CDR1 SGHTA and CDR2 FQGNSA. The CDR3 here is CASSGGAHNEQFF. The CDR3 DNA is TGTGCCAGCAGCGGGGGGGCCCACAATGAGCAGTTCTTC.

This clonotype was detected many times. The chain has TRBV6-1 and TRBJ1-1; no definite D call. CDR1 is MNHNS, CDR2 SASEGT, per germline. The V end lost 3 bases, the J end lost 0 bases, and 11 bases lay between the germline ends. The CDR3 is made up of 15 amino acids. DNA of the CDR3: TGTGCCAGCAGTGAGGGCGGTTACATGAACACTGAAGCTTTCTTT. This encodes CASSEGGYMNTEAFF.

This clonotype was detected only a few times. A clone one base away is much larger, so this may be a read error. The chain has TRBV12-3 or TRBV12-4 and TRBJ2-3, with TRBD1 identical over 8 bases. The V segment lost 5 bases and the J segment 4 bases; nucleotides outside the gene matches: 8. The CDR3 length is 15 residues. CDR3 region: CASSGGQGSADTQYF. In DNA, the CDR3 is TGTGCCAGCAGTGGAGGACAGGGAAGCGCAGATACGCAGTATTTT.

This clonotype has ten or more counts. This chain links TRBV27 with TRBJ2-5, with TRBD1 as a possible D gene (6 bases). The CDR3 has 16 residues. Per the germline V gene, CDR1 is MNHEY and CDR2 is SMNVEV (reference sequence). V was pared by 3 bases and J by 5 bases, with 19 bases between. This CDR3 is CASSFEAGARRETQYF. CDR3 nucleotide sequence: TGTGCCAGCAGTTTTGAGGCAGGGGCGCGTCGCGAGACCCAGTACTTC.

On this clonotype itself: A much larger clone differs by one base, so this may be a read error. The J gene is TRBJ2-3, the V gene TRBV6-1; D possibly corresponds to TRBD2 (7 bases). The V gene lost 8 bases and the J gene lost 3 bases, with 21 bases spanning the gap. The V gene's germline CDR1 is MNHNS and CDR2 SASEGT. This CDR3 has 16 amino acids. The CDR3 is CASEGGSAGQTDTQYF. The CDR3 coding sequence is TGTGCCAGCGAGGGGGGTTCAGCGGGGCAGACAGATACGCAGTATTTT.

This clonotype came up many times. The chain couples TRBV3-1 to TRBJ2-3; TRBD2 aligns across 10 bases. The length of the CDR3 is 15 residues. CDR1 and CDR2 from the germline V gene are LGHDT and YNNKEL (reference sequence). J was trimmed by 4 bases and V by 4 bases; bases with no gene match: 5. The CDR3 loop reads CASSLGTSASDTQYF. CDR3 bases: TGTGCCAGCAGCCTCGGGACTAGCGCGTCAGATACGCAGTATTTT.

The chain is built from TRBV24-1 and TRBJ2-3; 8 bases match TRBD2. Unmatched junction bases numbered 9, after V lost 4 bases and J lost 1 base. CDR1 and CDR2 from the germline V gene are KGHDR and SFDVKD. The CDR3 runs 17 residues. The CDR3 nucleotides are TGTGCCACCAGTGACCCTCTCGGGGGGGGGGGCACAGATACGCAGTATTTT. Translated: CATSDPLGGGGTDTQYF.

This clonotype was counted only a few times. Given the absence of the conserved phenylalanine or tryptophan at the CDR3 end, a read error is likely. The V gene is TRBV12-3 or TRBV12-4, the J gene TRBJ1-5; 7 nucleotides line up with TRBD1. The CDR3 extends over 14 amino acids. J lost 6 bases, V lost 6 bases, and 8 bases had no gene match. Here the CDR3 DNA reads TGTGCCAGCAGCAACCGGGACAGCCCTCAGCCCCAGCATTCT. Residues: CASSNRDSPQPQHS.

CDR3 region: CASRLQGTDTGELFF. The CDR3 DNA is TGTGCCAGCAGACTACAGGGGACCGACACCGGGGAGCTGTTTTTT. The J gene is TRBJ2-2, the V gene TRBV12-3 or TRBV12-4; 7 positions match TRBD1. This CDR3 has 15 residues. The V gene end was trimmed by 6 bases and the J gene end by 3 bases; junction bases not matched to a gene: 7.

This clonotype was recorded a few times. The rearrangement links TRBV6-1 to TRBJ2-5; D is undetermined. V was trimmed by 4 bases and J by 4 bases, leaving 7 bases between them. The CDR3 has 12 amino acids. CDR1 is MNHNS and CDR2 is SASEGT in the germline V gene. CDR3 in DNA: TGTGCCAGCAGTGGGGTCGGAGAGACCCAGTACTTC. It specifies CASSGVGETQYF.

This clonotype was detected once. A single base is all that separates this from a far larger clone, so a read error is likely. The chain uses TRBV7-2 and TRBJ2-7; maybe TRBD1 (5 bases). CDR1 is SGHTA and CDR2 is FQGNSA in the germline V gene. The CDR3 has 16 amino acids. V was trimmed by 5 bases and J by 7 bases, leaving 24 bases between them. CDR3 DNA: TGTGCCAGCAGCGATAGGACAAGCAAAACCAACAATGAGCAGTACTTC. Translation gives CASSDRTSKTNNEQYF. The whole variable domain, filled in from reference TRBV7-2 and TRBJ2-7, reads GAGVSQSPSNKVTEKGKDVELRCDPISGHTALYWYRQSLGQGLEFLIYFQGNSAPDKSGLPSDRFSAERTGGSVSTLTIQRTQQEDSAVYLCASSDRTSKTNNEQYFGPGTRLTVT.

This clonotype was detected many times. This chain uses TRBV5-1 with TRBJ1-1; TRBD1 matches 7 bases. This CDR3 contains 15 residues. The germline V gene has CDR1 SGHRS and CDR2 YFSETQ. Losses at the gene ends were 0 bases for V and 6 bases for J; bases not matched to a gene: 8. For the CDR3, the DNA is TGCGCCAGCAGCTTGGAAGGGGGCAGTTTCGCTGAAGCTTTCTTT. Its translation: CASSLEGGSFAEAFF.

This clonotype was recorded at least ten times. The chain has TRBV28 and TRBJ2-2; either TRBD1 or TRBD2 may fit D (5 bases each). The CDR3 runs to 16 residues. The germline V gene has CDR1 MDHEN and CDR2 SYDVKM. Deletions cut 5 bases from V and 2 bases from J, with 15 bases between. This CDR3 is CASSPSGTSNTGELFF. The CDR3 DNA is TGTGCCAGCAGTCCATCCGGGACCTCCAACACCGGGGAGCTGTTTTTT.

At least ten counts were recorded for this clonotype. V usage is TRBV14 and J usage is TRBJ2-7; tentative D call: TRBD1 (6 bases). The CDR3 contains 14 residues. V lost 3 bases and J 4 bases, leaving 13 bases between the germline ends. The germline gives CDR1 SGHDN, CDR2 FVKESK. CDR3: CASSQKQGLYEQYF. As DNA, the CDR3 is TGTGCCAGCAGCCAGAAACAGGGATTGTACGAGCAGTACTTC.

The CDR3 bases are TGTGCCAGCAGCGCGACGGGGGGATATGGCTACACCTTC. Residues: CASSATGGYGYTF. The chain uses TRBV7-9 and TRBJ1-2, with a tentative D call TRBD1 (5 bases). Germline V gives CDR1 SEHNR, CDR2 FQNEAQ (reference sequence). Deletions cut 5 bases from V and 5 bases from J, with 12 bases between. This CDR3 contains 13 residues.